A single TCR beta chain is shown here with its context. Its antigen is as yet unknown. The sample comes from a study of CD8 T cells in ankylosing spondylitis. General observations from the study: CD8+ cells made up the disease-linked clones, which were relatively rare in peripheral blood. Enrichment of disease-linked clones was reportedly significant in matched ankylosing spondylitis synovial fluid. Ankylosing spondylitis blood appeared to carry a characteristic TCR beta motif of seven to nine highly homologous variants.

The TCR beta libraries were generated through quantitative 5'-RACE incorporating molecular barcodes. Each CDR3 protein is one row after TCRdb ran MiXCR on the 5' RACE reads. The table records around 450,000 distinct CDR3 sequences, roughly 25% of them present only once. V lost 0 bases and J 1 base, leaving 10 bases between the germline ends. CDR3 length: 15 residues. Germline lookup yields CDR1 LNHNV and CDR2 YYDKDF (reference sequence). The sequenced sample was blood, either unsorted or a sorted T cell fraction (not recorded which). The V gene is TRBV15, the J gene TRBJ2-7; no firm D call. This clonotype was obtained from a male donor with ankylosing spondylitis. CDR3 in DNA: TGTGCCACCAGCAGAGATAGGACGGGTTCCTACGAGCAGTACGTC. It yields the protein CATSRDRTGSYEQYV.